This section outlines one T cell receptor beta chain sequence together with its context. CDR1 is KGHDR and CDR2 is SFDVKD in the germline V gene. This CDR3 is 14 amino acids long. Trimming removed 12 bases from V and 6 bases from J, with 17 bases in between. This table comes from immunoSEQ multiplex PCR, and its TCRdb copy is limited to in-frame clones, with some not included. The top ten clones hold more than 3% of a sample with some 340,000 clones, roughly 85% of them seen once. This entry is derived from a study of blood T cell repertoires in COVID-19. Study in general: Acute-phase and convalescent COVID-19 samples originated in the United States, Italy and Spain.

The clonotype comes from a woman aged 18-35 years with acute or convalescent COVID-19. Sequencing used peripheral blood. The V and J genes are TRBV24-1 and TRBJ1-6; TRBD1 is a possible D gene (5 bases). The CDR3 is CAGRGRVSNSPLHF. The CDR3 DNA reads as TGTGCCGGGCGGGGGAGGGTTAGTAATTCACCCCTCCACTTT.